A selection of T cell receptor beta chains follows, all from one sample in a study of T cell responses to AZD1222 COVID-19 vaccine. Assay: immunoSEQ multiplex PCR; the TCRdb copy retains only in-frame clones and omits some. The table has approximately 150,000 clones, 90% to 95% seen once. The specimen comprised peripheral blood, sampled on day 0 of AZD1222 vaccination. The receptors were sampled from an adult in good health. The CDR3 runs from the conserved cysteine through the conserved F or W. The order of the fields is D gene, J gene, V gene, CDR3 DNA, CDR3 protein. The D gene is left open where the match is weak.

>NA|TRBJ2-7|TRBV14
TGTGCCAGCAGCCAAGACGGGCCGGGCGAGCAGTACTTC
CASSQDGPGEQYF
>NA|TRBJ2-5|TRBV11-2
TGTGCCAGCAGCACGGACAGCGGGGAGACCCAGTACTTC
CASSTDSGETQYF
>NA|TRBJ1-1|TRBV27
TGTGCCAGCGACACCAAGGGGTTCCCTGAAGCTTTCTTT
CASDTKGFPEAFF
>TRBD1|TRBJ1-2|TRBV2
TGTGCCAGGCGACAGGGGACAGGCTACACCTTC
CARRQGTGYTF
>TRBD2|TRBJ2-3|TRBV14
TGTGCCAGCAGCCGCGTACACCTCGCGGGAGTGTCAGATACGCAGTATTTT
CASSRVHLAGVSDTQYF
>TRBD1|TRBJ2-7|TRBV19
TGTGCCAGCAACCGACAGGGGGAGGACGAGCAGTACTTC
CASNRQGEDEQYF
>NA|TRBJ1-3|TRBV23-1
TGCGCCAGCAGTCGGAAGGGGCTGGGAGGAAACACCATATATTTT
CASSRKGLGGNTIYF
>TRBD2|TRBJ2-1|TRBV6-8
TGTGCCTGGGGGGGGGTGGGTGGGTCCTACAATGAGCAGTTCTTC
CAWGGVGGSYNEQFF
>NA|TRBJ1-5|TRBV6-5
TGTGCCAGCAATCCGGTGGGCGGACAGCCCCAGCATTTT
CASNPVGGQPQHF
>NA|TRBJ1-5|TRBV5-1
TGCGCCAGCAGCCCATTACCTATTGACACGATAAGCAATCAGCCCCAGCATTTT
CASSPLPIDTISNQPQHF